This T cell receptor (beta chain) was documented in a study of PD-1 blockade in mismatch repair-deficient tumors. Overall study results and limits: After pembrolizumab, tumor-resident clones rose rapidly, then generally contracted before radiologic responses.

Regarding this clone: Its antigen is unidentified.

Germline V lookup: CDR1 SGHNT, CDR2 YENEEA. V lost 0 bases and J 10 bases, leaving 12 bases between the germline ends. This CDR3 has 13 residues. Profiling relied on immunoSEQ multiplex PCR, and the TCRdb table lists in-frame clones only, not all of them. Here the sample spans about 130,000 clones, about 90% being singletons. PCR or immunohistochemistry showed mismatch repair deficiency in every enrolled patient. The sample here was peripheral blood, taken 70 to 72 weeks after starting pembrolizumab. The chain combines TRBV11-3 with TRBJ1-1; D is perhaps TRBD1 (6 bases). This receptor was taken from an adult with mismatch repair-deficient cancer. The CDR3 DNA follows: TGTGCCAGCAGCTTAGACGGGACAAATCCAGCTTTCTTT. It encodes CASSLDGTNPAFF.